These 14 T cell receptor beta chains share one sample of origin, sequenced in a study of tumor and adjacent non-tumor tissue in lung cancer. The template was RNA from unsorted bulk tissue. Three rounds of nested PCR, following a modified ARM-PCR protocol, produced the TCRbeta library. TCRdb passed the multiplex PCR reads through MiXCR, listing each CDR3 protein once. The sample holds about 110,000 distinct CDR3 sequences, 84% seen once. The specimen sequenced was lung tumor tissue. The origin of the receptors is a man aged 70-80 years with non-small cell lung cancer.

Turning to this clonotype: This may come from a read error, since a much larger clone is one base off. This chain joins TRBV24-1 and TRBJ1-5; 11 bases fit TRBD1. CDR3 length: 17 residues. CDR1 KGHDR and CDR2 SFDVKD come from the germline V gene. CDR3 in amino acids: CVTSESGQGAGNQPQHF. As DNA, the CDR3 is TGTGTCACCAGTGAATCCGGACAGGGGGCGGGCAATCAGCCCCAGCATTTT.

On this clonotype itself: This may stem from a read error, because a much larger clone lies one nucleotide away. The gene calls are TRBV20-1 and TRBJ2-2; D assignment may be TRBD1 or TRBD2 (5 bases each). This CDR3 spans 14 amino acids. Germline V gene lookup returns CDR1 DFQATT and CDR2 SNEGSKA (reference sequence). The CDR3 reads CTARDRPDTGELFF. The CDR3 DNA sequence: TGCACTGCAAGGGACCGCCCCGACACCGGGGAGCTGTTTTTT.

The chain has TRBV4-1 and TRBJ2-2; D could derive from TRBD1 or TRBD2 (6 bases each). The CDR3 extends over 15 amino acids. Looked up from germline, CDR1 is MGHRA and CDR2 is YSYEKL. The V end lost 4 bases, the J end lost 14 bases, and 23 bases lay between the germline ends. CDR3 bases: TGCGCCAGCAGCCTCACTGAGGGGGGCACCGGGGGCCTGTTTTTT. This sequence encodes CASSLTEGGTGGLFF.

As regards this clonotype: One end of the junction does not line up with germline, which may come from a read error. This sequence joins TRBV29-1 and TRBJ2-1; TRBD2 agrees at 7 bases. The CDR3 is 16 residues long. The germline V gene encodes CDR1 SQVTM and CDR2 ANQGSEA. The CDR3 sequence: CNVEGAPYRDYNEQFF. CDR3 coding DNA: TGTAACGTTGAGGGAGCCCCCTATCGGGACTACAATGAGCAATTCTTC.

Of note for this clonotype: One end of the junction is discordant with germline, which a read error may explain. The chain uses TRBV6-1 and TRBJ2-6; D perhaps matches TRBD1 (5 bases). The CDR3 has 14 residues. Germline assignment: CDR1 MNHNS and CDR2 SASEGT. Here the CDR3 DNA reads TGTGCCAGCAGTGAGGGTGTTGGGGCCAAGGTCCTGACTTTC. The encoded protein is CASSEGVGAKVLTF.

The table lists this clonotype with a count of one. This CDR3 is missing its conserved last phenylalanine or tryptophan, likely due to a read error. The V gene is TRBV14, the J gene TRBJ1-5; TRBD1 agrees at 7 bases. Germline trimming cut 4 bases from V and 7 bases from J; bases unmatched to any gene: 13. Germline V gene data show CDR1 as SGHDN and CDR2 as FVKESK. The CDR3 has 16 residues. Here the CDR3 DNA reads TGTGCCAGCAGCCCAGGGGGTAGCGGGGAAAGACAGCCCCAGCATTCT. Protein product: CASSPGGSGERQPQHS.

The rearrangement links TRBV6-2 or TRBV6-3 to TRBJ2-5, with D possibly matching TRBD1 (6 bases). The CDR3 loop spans 16 amino acids. V was clipped by 9 bases and J by 5 bases, with 25 bases between them. Germline V gives CDR1 MNHEY, CDR2 SVGEGT. CDR3 in DNA: TGTGCCAGTGGCCCCCGTGGACAGAGGATTCGGGAGACCCAGTACTTC. Its translation is CASGPRGQRIRETQYF.

Concerning this clonotype itself: Its ends do not fully match the called genes, so a read error is possible. This sequence joins TRBV12-3 or TRBV12-4 and TRBJ2-5, with D possibly being TRBD1 (6 bases). This CDR3 region has 14 residues. The CDR3 DNA reads TGTGCCAGCAGTCTTGGGGACATACAAGAGACGCAGTACTTC. Its protein product is CASSLGDIQETQYF.

Details on this clonotype: Since the CDR3 does not end with the conserved phenylalanine or tryptophan, this likely comes from a read error. The chain uses TRBV11-2 and TRBJ2-7; the D is unclear. The CDR3 sequence is 13 residues long. Germline CDR1 SGHAT, CDR2 FQNNGV. CDR3 DNA: TGTGCTAGCAACCAATGGACCGAGCGCGAGCAGTACATC. Protein product: CASNQWTEREQYI.

The rearrangement links TRBV10-3 to TRBJ2-1, with D possibly being TRBD2 (5 bases). V was pared by 3 bases and J by 11 bases, with 23 bases between. CDR1 is ENHRY and CDR2 is SYGVKD in the germline V gene. This CDR3 contains 16 residues. Written as DNA, the CDR3 is TGTGCCATCAGTGAAGGTAGGGCGGGCCCCCTTAATAAGCAGTTCTTC. It encodes CAISEGRAGPLNKQFF.

With respect to this clonotype: The junction and the germline gene differ at one end; a read error may be behind it. The chain uses TRBV5-5 and TRBJ1-2; D might be TRBD1 (6 bases). CDR1 SGHKS and CDR2 YYEKEE come from the germline V gene (reference sequence). This CDR3 region has 13 residues. The CDR3 coding sequence is TGTACCAGCAGCTGGGGGACAACCTATGGCTACACCTTC. Translated: CTSSWGTTYGYTF.

Concerning this clonotype itself: The junction does not match germline at one end; this may be a read error. This sequence joins TRBV4-3 and TRBJ2-1, with 15 bases aligning to TRBD2. The CDR3 has 16 residues. Germline CDR1 reads LGHNA; CDR2 reads YSLEER. The CDR3 reads CASSLDGLAGGLEQFF. CDR3 sequence (DNA): TGTGCCAGCAGCCTAGATGGACTAGCGGGAGGGCTTGAGCAGTTCTTC.

A remark on this clonotype: The CDR3 does not close with the conserved phenylalanine or tryptophan, likely indicating a read error. This chain uses TRBV20-1 with TRBJ1-4; a possible D gene is TRBD1 (6 bases). With 5 bases removed from V and 7 bases from J, the gap between germline ends came to 17 bases. Germline V gives CDR1 DFQATT, CDR2 SNEGSKA (reference sequence). The CDR3 is made up of 14 amino acids. The CDR3 DNA sequence: TGCAGTGCTGCATGGACAGAGGATATTGAAAAACTGTTTATT. It encodes CSAAWTEDIEKLFI.

This chain joins TRBV10-3 and TRBJ2-5; the match to TRBD1 covers 11 bases. The CDR3 spans 15 residues. The germline V gene encodes CDR1 ENHRY and CDR2 SYGVKD. After removal of 8 bases from V and 5 bases from J, the junction contained 10 bases not matched to a gene. The CDR3 reads CAIGQTDRGLETQYF. In DNA, the CDR3 is TGTGCCATCGGTCAAACGGACAGGGGGCTGGAGACCCAGTACTTC.